The entry below gives a single T cell receptor (beta chain) sequence along with its context. After constant-region reverse-primer amplification, full-length variable regions underwent semi-nested PCR with Nested Universal Primer A. TCRdb re-called the 5' RACE reads through MiXCR, storing one row per CDR3 protein. The sample contains roughly 40,000 distinct CDR3 sequences, 29% of which appear only once. Germline V lookup: CDR1 DFQATT, CDR2 SNEGSKA (reference sequence). Trimming took 2 bases from V and 0 from J, leaving 10 bases between them. The CDR3 spans 14 residues. CD4+CD45RO+CD25- cells were isolated as memory CD4+ T cells.

Sequencing input: memory CD4+ T cells sorted from a lymph node. Described subset: memory CD4+ T cells, CD4+CD45RO+CD25-. V is TRBV20-1 and J is TRBJ1-2, with a weak D call TRBD1 (5 bases). This receptor was obtained from a female donor with breast cancer. This chain's CDR3 is CSARLRGPNYGYTF. CDR3 DNA: TGCAGTGCTAGACTGAGGGGACCTAACTATGGCTACACCTTC.